This T cell receptor beta chain was recorded in a study of OX40 agonist ivuxolimab in advanced cancers. Study in general: Three patients, one with hepatocellular carcinoma and two with cutaneous melanoma, achieved partial responses.

The trim removed 6 bases at V and 4 bases at J, leaving 2 bases unmatched. The CDR3 length is 14 residues. Germline loops: CDR1 MNHEY, CDR2 SMNVEV (reference sequence). TCRdb keeps only in-frame clones here, not all; method: immunoSEQ multiplex PCR. The sample includes roughly 41,000 clones, approximately 86% seen only once; the top ten take 2% to 3%. The genes are TRBV27 and TRBJ2-7; TRBD2 matches at 14 bases. The origin of this receptor is an adult with an advanced solid tumor such as melanoma, head and neck, liver or kidney cancer. Sequences were derived from CD4+ or CD8+ T cells sorted from blood, sampled in a trial of the OX40 agonist ivuxolimab. This CDR3 is CASSWTSGGYEQYF. CDR3 coding DNA: TGTGCCAGCAGCTGGACTAGCGGGGGGTACGAGCAGTACTTC.